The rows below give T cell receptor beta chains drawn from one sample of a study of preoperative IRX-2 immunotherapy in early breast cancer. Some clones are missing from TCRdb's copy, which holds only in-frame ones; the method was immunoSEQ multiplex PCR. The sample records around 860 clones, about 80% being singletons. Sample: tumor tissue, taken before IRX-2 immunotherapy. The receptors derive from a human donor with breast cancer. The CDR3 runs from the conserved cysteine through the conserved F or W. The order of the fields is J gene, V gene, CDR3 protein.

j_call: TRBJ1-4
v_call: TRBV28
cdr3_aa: CASSPPMGPFNEKLFF

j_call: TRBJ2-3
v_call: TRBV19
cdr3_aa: CASSMWSGGTDTQYF

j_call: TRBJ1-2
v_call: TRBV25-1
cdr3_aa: CASKYMTGGGYTF

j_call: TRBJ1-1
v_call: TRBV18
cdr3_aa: CATCREFNTEAFF

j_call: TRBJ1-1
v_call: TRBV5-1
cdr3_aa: CASSLEFGGVNTEAFF

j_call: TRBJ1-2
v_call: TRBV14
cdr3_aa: CASSQGQGVYYYGYTF

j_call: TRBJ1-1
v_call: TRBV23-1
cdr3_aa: CASSLAQMNTEAFF

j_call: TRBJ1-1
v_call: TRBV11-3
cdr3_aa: CASSQGQVNTEAFF

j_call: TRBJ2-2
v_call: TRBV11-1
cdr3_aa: CASTPGTPTNTGELFF

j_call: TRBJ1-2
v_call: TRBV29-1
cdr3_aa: CSVLQQGAKGYTF

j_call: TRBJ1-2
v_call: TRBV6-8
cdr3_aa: CASSLGHLYGYTF

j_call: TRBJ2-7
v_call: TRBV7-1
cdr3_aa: CASSLEGESEQYF

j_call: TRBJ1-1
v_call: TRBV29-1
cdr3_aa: CSVQGGMAEAFF

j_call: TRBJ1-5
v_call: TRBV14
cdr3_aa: CASSQAREGTQHF

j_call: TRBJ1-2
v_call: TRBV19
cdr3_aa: CASRGSYNYGYTF

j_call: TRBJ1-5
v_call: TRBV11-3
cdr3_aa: CASSPRAGWNQPQHF

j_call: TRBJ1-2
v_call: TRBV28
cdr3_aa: CASTGGWYGYTF

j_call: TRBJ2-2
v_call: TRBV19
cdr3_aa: CASNTPGGNTGELFF

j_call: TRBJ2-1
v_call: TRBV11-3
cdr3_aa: CASTSVSTGTAYNEQFF

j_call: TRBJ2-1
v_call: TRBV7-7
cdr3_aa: CASTSRAPQGNEQFF

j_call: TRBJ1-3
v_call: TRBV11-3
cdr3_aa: CASSQRTRGNTIYF

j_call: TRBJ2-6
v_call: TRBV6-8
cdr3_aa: CASSSTDSGANVLTF

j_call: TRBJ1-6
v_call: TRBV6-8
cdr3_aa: CASSPNGYNSPLHF

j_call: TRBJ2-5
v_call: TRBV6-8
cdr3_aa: CASSYSWGAQETQYF

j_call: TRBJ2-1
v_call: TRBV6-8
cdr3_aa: CAIKGTEPPYNEQFF

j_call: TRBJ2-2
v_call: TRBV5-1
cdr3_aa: CASSEGRGTGELFF

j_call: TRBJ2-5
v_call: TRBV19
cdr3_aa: CASSSMDRETQYF

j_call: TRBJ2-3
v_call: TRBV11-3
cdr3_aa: CASSASTGLAGPQADTQYF

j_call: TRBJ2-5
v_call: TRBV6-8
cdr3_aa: CAISTRSEETQYF

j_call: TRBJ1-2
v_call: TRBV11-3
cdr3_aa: CASSRSLGQTGDRGYTF

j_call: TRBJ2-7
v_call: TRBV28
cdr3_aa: CASSSPGQGVNEQYF

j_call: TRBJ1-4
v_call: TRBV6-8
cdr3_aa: CASSDGTGNEKLFF

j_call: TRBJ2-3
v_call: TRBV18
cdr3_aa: CASSPALGTSGPDTQYF

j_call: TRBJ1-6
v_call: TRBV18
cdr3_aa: CASSRRPRSSYNSPLHF

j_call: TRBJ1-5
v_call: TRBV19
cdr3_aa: CASTVLGNQPQHF

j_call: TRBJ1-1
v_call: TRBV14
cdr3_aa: CASSPPIQGTEAFF

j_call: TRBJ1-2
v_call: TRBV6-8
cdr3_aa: CASSYGDQDIYGYTF

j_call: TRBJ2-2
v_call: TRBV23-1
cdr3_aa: CASIHPYPSEREQLGELFF

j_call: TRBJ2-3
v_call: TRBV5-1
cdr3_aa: CASSLDSGGRRDTQYF

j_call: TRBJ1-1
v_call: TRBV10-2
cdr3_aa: CASGRLNTEAFF

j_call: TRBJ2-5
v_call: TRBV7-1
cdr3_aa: CASSLWRKETQYF

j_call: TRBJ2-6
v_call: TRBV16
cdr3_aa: CASSQSAPGSGANVLTF

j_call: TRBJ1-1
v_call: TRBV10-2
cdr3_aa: CASSPQESTEAFF

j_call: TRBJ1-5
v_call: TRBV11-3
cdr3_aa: CASSQKPGTGGIQPQHF

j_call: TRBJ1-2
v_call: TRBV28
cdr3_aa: CATLNGRNYGYTF

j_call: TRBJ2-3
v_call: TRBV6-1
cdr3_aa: CASSEDRGRLYF